These 5 T cell receptor beta chains originate from one sample sequenced in a study of blood T cell repertoires in COVID-19. Measured with immunoSEQ multiplex PCR; TCRdb has only the in-frame clones, and not every one. The repertoire holds 220,000 or so clones, with roughly 86% as singletons. Material for sequencing was PBMCs or T cells enriched from blood (not recorded which). These receptors were obtained from a woman aged 45-65 years who had recovered from COVID-19.

This clone turned up a few times. This rearrangement joins TRBV2 to TRBJ1-5; 7 positions match TRBD1. The V and J ends lost 7 bases and 0 bases, in that order; junction bases with no gene match: 3. In germline, CDR1 is SNHLY, CDR2 FYNNEI. The CDR3 has 14 residues. CDR3 nucleotide sequence: TGTGCCAGCAAGGGACAGAATAGCAATCAGCCCCAGCATTTT. Its translation: CASKGQNSNQPQHF.

The chain recombines TRBV4-1 with TRBJ2-7; 9 bases are shared with TRBD1. The ends lost 4 bases at V and 6 bases at J; junction bases unmatched: 7. CDR3 length: 14 amino acids. Germline values: CDR1 MGHRA, CDR2 YSYEKL. The CDR3 sequence: CASSPGTGPAEQYF. CDR3 in DNA: TGCGCCAGCAGCCCCGGGACAGGGCCGGCCGAGCAGTACTTC.

V usage is TRBV28 and J usage is TRBJ2-3; TRBD2 agrees at 8 bases. CDR3 length: 15 amino acids. Germline V CDR1 and CDR2: MDHEN, SYDVKM. V shed 5 bases and J 3 bases; nucleotides not matched to a gene: 7. The CDR3 coding sequence is TGTGCCAGCAGTGGAGCGGGAGTGCGAACAGATACGCAGTATTTT. It is translated as CASSGAGVRTDTQYF.

This rearrangement joins TRBV27 to TRBJ1-6; 8 bases map to TRBD1. Germline-derived CDR1 and CDR2 are MNHEY and SMNVEV (reference sequence). The CDR3 consists of 15 residues. With V trimmed by 6 bases and J by 10 bases, 11 bases remained unmatched. DNA of the CDR3: TGTGCCAGCAGCCCGGTCCTCAGGGGGCACTCACCCCTCCACTTT. Residues: CASSPVLRGHSPLHF.

This clone was seen a few times. V and J are TRBV2 and TRBJ2-7; 7 bases match TRBD1. Germline loops: CDR1 SNHLY, CDR2 FYNNEI. The CDR3 runs 14 residues. V lost 6 bases to trimming and J lost 0 bases; unmatched junction nucleotides: 5. CDR3: CASRGQMSSYEQYF. The CDR3 DNA sequence: TGTGCCAGCAGGGGACAGATGAGCTCCTACGAGCAGTACTTC.